This passage covers 30 T cell receptor beta chains from one sample sequenced in a study of blood T cells in healthy people across ages. Then a second PCR, running about 6 to 11 cycles, was carried out with a sample-barcoded 5' primer and a J-beta primer mix. TCRdb used MiXCR to reprocess the 5' RACE reads, holding one entry per CDR3 protein. The table has about 680,000 distinct CDR3 sequences, about 52% seen once; the top ten hold about a third. The specimen sequenced was blood. The receptors derive from a woman aged 55-69 years in good health.

This clonotype was recorded a few times. The rearrangement uses TRBV29-1 and TRBJ2-1; a weak D match, TRBD2 (7 bases). V shed 4 bases and J shed 0 bases, with 16 bases lying between them. CDR1 and CDR2 (germline): SQVTM, ANQGSEA. This CDR3 region has 16 residues. The CDR3 loop reads CSVAGRGGSSYNEQFF. DNA of the CDR3: TGCAGCGTTGCGGGAAGGGGGGGGAGCTCCTACAATGAGCAGTTCTTC.

The chain couples TRBV20-1 to TRBJ2-1; no clear D gene. CDR1 is DFQATT, CDR2 SNEGSKA, per germline (reference sequence). The CDR3 is 16 residues long. V lost 1 base, J lost 4 bases, and 17 bases lay in between. In DNA form, the CDR3 reads TGCAGTGCTAGAGCGGCAGGCGGTAATCATTACAATGAGCAGTTCTTC. Translating gives CSARAAGGNHYNEQFF.

For this clonotype: Being one base from a much bigger clone, this may be a read error. The V and J genes are TRBV4-2 and TRBJ2-7; the match to TRBD2 covers 8 bases. CDR3 length equals 15 residues. Germline assignment: CDR1 LGHNA and CDR2 YNFKEQ. CDR3 protein: CAGSQGAGVFNEQYF. CDR3 nucleotides: TGTGCCGGCAGCCAAGGAGCGGGAGTTTTCAATGAGCAGTACTTC.

The chain combines TRBV5-1 with TRBJ2-7, with 10 bases aligning to TRBD1. CDR1 SGHRS and CDR2 YFSETQ come from the germline V gene. This CDR3 is 17 amino acids long. Trimming took 4 bases from V and 0 from J; bases not matched to a gene: 10. DNA of the CDR3: TGCGCCAGCAGCATAGCCTACCGGGACAGGGGCTCCTACGAGCAGTACTTC. As protein: CASSIAYRDRGSYEQYF.

The chain employs TRBV28 and TRBJ1-6, with D uncertain. This CDR3 region has 15 residues. Germline values: CDR1 MDHEN, CDR2 SYDVKM. Between the trimmed V and J ends, which lost 5 bases and 9 bases, there was a span of 17 bases. CDR3 nucleotides: TGTGCCAGCAGTCCGATTCGGGCCCTTTCTTCACCCCTCCACTTT. This codes for CASSPIRALSSPLHF.

This clonotype was detected a few times. The rearrangement uses TRBV6-2 or TRBV6-3 and TRBJ2-3, with TRBD1 as a possible D gene (6 bases). The CDR3 sequence is 13 residues long. Germline values: CDR1 MNHEY, CDR2 SVGEGT. V dropped 6 bases and J dropped 4 bases, with 11 bases sitting between them. The chain's CDR3 is CASRQQGADTQYF. The CDR3 bases are TGTGCCAGCAGACAACAGGGTGCAGATACGCAGTATTTT.

The chain recombines TRBV6-5 with TRBJ2-7, with D perhaps assigned TRBD1 or TRBD2 (5 bases each). The CDR3 extends over 15 amino acids. Germline lookup yields CDR1 MNHEY and CDR2 SVGAGI. V lost 6 bases, J lost 3 bases, and 18 bases lay in between. CDR3: CASSRVRDGDYEQYF. The CDR3 DNA reads TGTGCCAGCAGCCGCGTCCGGGACGGTGACTACGAGCAGTACTTC.

The CDR3 DNA reads as TGTGCCATCGGCGGCGGGAGCATTCGGACAGATACGCAGTATTTT. Amino acids: CAIGGGSIRTDTQYF. The rearrangement joins TRBV10-3 to TRBJ2-3, with 7 bases that match TRBD2. The germline CDR1 and CDR2 sequences are ENHRY and SYGVKD. The V and J ends lost 8 bases and 3 bases, in that order; junction bases with no gene match: 11. CDR3 length: 15 residues.

The CDR3 reads CSVEKDRGVEAFF. The CDR3 DNA is TGCAGCGTTGAAAAGGACAGGGGCGTTGAAGCTTTCTTT. This sequence joins TRBV29-1 and TRBJ1-1, with 9 bases matching TRBD1. Trimming took 2 bases from V and 7 from J; bases not matched to a gene: 5. The CDR3 runs to 13 residues. Germline V CDR1 and CDR2: SQVTM, ANQGSEA.

The V call is TRBV6-5, the J call TRBJ2-7; 9 bases agree with TRBD1. V gave up 5 bases and J gave up 2 bases; unmatched junction bases: 7. This CDR3 contains 15 residues. Looked up from germline, CDR1 is MNHEY and CDR2 is SVGAGI. The CDR3 spells CASSRTGTGTYEQYF. The CDR3 nucleotides read TGTGCCAGCAGTCGGACCGGGACAGGGACCTACGAGCAGTACTTC.

The V and J genes are TRBV20-1 and TRBJ2-4; tentatively, D is TRBD1 (7 bases). The tail of the sequence fits TRBJ2-5 better, so the J call may be wrong. The CDR3 spans 14 residues. CDR1 and CDR2 from the germline V gene are DFQATT and SNEGSKA (reference sequence). The CDR3 loop reads CSARVRGASETQYF. The CDR3 DNA is TGCAGTGCTAGAGTCAGGGGGGCAAGCGAGACCCAGTACTTC.

This clonotype showed up just once. The CDR3 coding sequence is TGCAGTGCTAGTGGGCAGCTAACCTTGAATGGCTACACCTTC. The encoded protein is CSASGQLTLNGYTF. The rearrangement links TRBV20-1 to TRBJ1-2; D uncertain. Germline CDR1 reads DFQATT; CDR2 reads SNEGSKA (reference sequence). The CDR3 has 14 amino acids. V dropped 3 bases and J dropped 6 bases, with 17 bases sitting between them.

This chain connects TRBV20-1 to TRBJ2-5; TRBD2 agrees at 11 bases. In germline, CDR1 is DFQATT, CDR2 SNEGSKA (reference sequence). The V gene end was trimmed by 3 bases and the J gene end by 2 bases; junction bases not matched to a gene: 5. The CDR3 length is 15 residues. The CDR3 spells CSASGTSGWQETQYF. The CDR3 DNA reads as TGCAGTGCTAGCGGGACTAGCGGATGGCAAGAGACCCAGTACTTC.

The sample holds a few counts of this clonotype. The rearrangement joins TRBV7-8 to TRBJ2-7, with D perhaps matching TRBD2 (5 bases). This CDR3 has 14 amino acids. Deletions cut 1 base from V and 3 bases from J, with 10 bases between. Germline V gives CDR1 SGHVS, CDR2 FQNEAQ. The CDR3 region has the DNA TGTGCCAGCAGCTTAGAGGCTAGCCTCTACGAGCAGTACTTC. Translating it yields CASSLEASLYEQYF.

Ten or more counts support this clonotype. This chain connects TRBV7-2 to TRBJ2-3, with D maybe TRBD1 (5 bases). Per germline, CDR1 SGHTA and CDR2 FQGNSA. The CDR3 is 13 residues long. V was shortened by 5 bases and J by 4 bases, with 10 bases between the two germline ends. CDR3 sequence reads: CASSVRTSDTQYF. In DNA, the CDR3 is TGTGCCAGCAGCGTAAGGACATCAGATACGCAGTATTTT.

The chain recombines TRBV3-1 with TRBJ2-2, with unresolved D. V was clipped by 4 bases and J by 2 bases, with 11 bases between them. The CDR3 has 15 amino acids. Germline V gene data show CDR1 as LGHDT and CDR2 as YNNKEL (reference sequence). The CDR3 sequence: CASSPRTPNTGELFF. CDR3 bases: TGTGCCAGCAGCCCTCGCACCCCAAACACCGGGGAGCTGTTTTTT.

This clonotype was detected a few times. This chain's CDR3 is CASSSGREQETQYF. CDR3 nucleotide sequence: TGTGCCAGCAGCTCAGGGAGAGAACAAGAGACCCAGTACTTC. V gene TRBV27 combines with J gene TRBJ2-5; D possibly uses TRBD1 or TRBD2 (5 bases each). Trimming took off 6 bases at V and 2 bases at J, with 13 bases between the two ends. This CDR3 is 14 amino acids long. The V gene's germline CDR1 is MNHEY and CDR2 SMNVEV (reference sequence).

This clonotype was counted only a few times. The chain has TRBV6-2 or TRBV6-3 and TRBJ2-1; D call uncertain. Germline CDR1 and CDR2: MNHEY and SVGEGT. This CDR3 comprises 16 residues. V was pared by 4 bases and J by 1 base, with 14 bases between. CDR3 sequence: CASSSLEGASYNEQFF. In DNA, the CDR3 is TGTGCCAGCAGTTCCTTAGAAGGTGCGTCCTACAATGAGCAGTTCTTC.

V gene TRBV12-3 or TRBV12-4 combines with J gene TRBJ1-2, with TRBD1 identical over 9 bases. With V trimmed by 5 bases and J by 8 bases, 9 bases remained unmatched. CDR3 length: 14 residues. CDR3 in amino acids: CASSDFTGGRGYTF. The CDR3 DNA reads TGTGCCAGCAGTGATTTCACAGGGGGCCGGGGCTACACCTTC.

J is TRBJ1-4 and V is TRBV20-1; 7 nucleotides match TRBD1. V was pared by 7 bases and J by 8 bases, with 7 bases of the junction left unmatched. CDR1 DFQATT and CDR2 SNEGSKA come from the germline V gene (reference sequence). This CDR3 contains 12 residues. The CDR3 loop reads CSGRQGLEKLFF. CDR3 bases: TGCAGTGGAAGACAGGGCTTAGAAAAACTGTTTTTT.

The chain carries TRBV10-3 and TRBJ1-6; 9 nucleotides align to TRBD1. Germline V gives CDR1 ENHRY, CDR2 SYGVKD. The CDR3 length is 16 residues. V gave up 0 bases and J gave up 6 bases; unmatched junction bases: 3. CDR3 residues: CAISESGTGINSPLHF. In nucleotides, the CDR3 is TGTGCCATCAGTGAGTCAGGGACAGGGATTAATTCACCCCTCCACTTT.

The CDR3 sequence is CASSRNLLEGNEQFF. The CDR3 region has the DNA TGTGCCAGCAGCAGAAACCTCTTGGAGGGCAATGAGCAGTTCTTC. J is TRBJ2-1 and V is TRBV21-1; the DNA was not compared with TRBD2, the D call given in the table. TRBV21-1 is classified as a pseudogene. The length of the CDR3 is 15 residues.

The chain employs TRBV6-1 and TRBJ2-3, with TRBD2 matching 7 bases. CDR1 and CDR2 from the germline V gene are MNHNS and SASEGT. This CDR3 comprises 13 residues. The ends lost 8 bases at V and 0 bases at J; junction bases unmatched: 2. As DNA, the CDR3 is TGTGCCAGCCAGCGGGATAGCACAGATACGCAGTATTTT. It is translated as CASQRDSTDTQYF.

The rearrangement links TRBV13 to TRBJ2-5, with 8 bases identical to TRBD2. Losses at the gene ends were 4 bases for V and 2 bases for J; bases not matched to a gene: 12. Germline V gene data show CDR1 as PRHDT and CDR2 as FYEKMQ (reference sequence). The CDR3 runs to 17 residues. In DNA form, the CDR3 reads TGTGCCAGCAGCTCCAACCCGGGACTAGGAGAACAAGAGACCCAGTACTTC. Translated: CASSSNPGLGEQETQYF.

The chain couples TRBV7-3 to TRBJ2-1, with 9 bases aligning to TRBD2. This CDR3 comprises 16 residues. The junction had 12 bases not matched to a gene; V was cut back by 4 bases and J by 8 bases. The germline CDR1 and CDR2 sequences are SGHTA and FQGTGA. The chain's CDR3 is CASSSPVASGMYEQFF. CDR3 DNA sequence: TGTGCCAGCAGCTCCCCGGTCGCTAGCGGGATGTATGAGCAGTTCTTC.

The rearrangement links TRBV20-1 to TRBJ2-7; TRBD1 agrees at 7 bases. J gave up 2 bases and V 8 bases, and 15 bases lay outside the gene matches. CDR3 length equals 15 residues. Germline V gene data show CDR1 as DFQATT and CDR2 as SNEGSKA (reference sequence). CDR3: CSTGGVQGPPYEQYF. CDR3 nucleotides: TGCAGTACTGGAGGCGTACAGGGGCCCCCCTACGAGCAGTACTTC.

This rearrangement joins TRBV9 to TRBJ2-3, with 8 bases lining up with TRBD2. Trimming took 0 bases from V and 4 from J; bases not matched to a gene: 13. The V gene's germline CDR1 is SGDLS and CDR2 YYNGEE. The CDR3 is made up of 18 amino acids. Written as DNA, the CDR3 is TGTGCCAGCAGCGTAGGGTCGGGGGGGACTAGTGTTCCAGATACGCAGTATTTT. This encodes CASSVGSGGTSVPDTQYF.

CDR3 sequence: CASTPAGADTQYF. Here the CDR3 DNA reads TGTGCCAGCACTCCAGCTGGGGCAGATACGCAGTATTTT. The chain combines TRBV3-1 with TRBJ2-3; D uncertain. Looked up from germline, CDR1 is LGHDT and CDR2 is YNNKEL (reference sequence). Trimming cost V 7 bases and J 4 bases, with 12 bases left between them. The CDR3 spans 13 residues.

The chain links TRBV5-1 to TRBJ2-1, with 11 nucleotides matching TRBD2. The junction had 9 bases not matched to a gene; V was cut back by 4 bases and J by 3 bases. CDR3 length: 17 amino acids. Germline CDR1 and CDR2: SGHRS and YFSETQ. Written as DNA, the CDR3 is TGCGCCAGCAGCGCCAGTACCGGGACTAGCGGCTACAATGAGCAGTTCTTC. The encoded protein is CASSASTGTSGYNEQFF.

This chain links TRBV5-1 with TRBJ2-1, with a tentative D call TRBD2 (7 bases). The CDR3 extends over 16 amino acids. The V gene lost 4 bases and the J gene lost 7 bases, with 21 bases spanning the gap. Germline lookup yields CDR1 SGHRS and CDR2 YFSETQ. The CDR3 DNA follows: TGCGCCAGCAGCGCGGGGGACATTACCCTAACGAATGAGCAGTTCTTC. Residues: CASSAGDITLTNEQFF.